A single sample is the source of the 29 T cell receptor beta chains below, sequenced in a study of cytomegalovirus exposure and HLA in healthy donors. Clones were read by immunoSEQ multiplex PCR, and TCRdb kept only the in-frame ones, dropping some. The table has some 150,000 clones, almost 90% seen once. Sequencing was done on a sample of PBMCs. These receptors were taken from a woman aged 18-30 years in good health and CMV-seropositive.

V and J are TRBV6-6 and TRBJ1-1, with D possibly being TRBD1 (5 bases). Looked up from germline, CDR1 is MNHNY and CDR2 is SVGAGI (reference sequence). The V end was cut by 4 bases, the J end by 3 bases, with 15 bases between. This CDR3 has 15 residues. Written as DNA, the CDR3 is TGTGCCAGCAGTTCCCTCCGTGGAGGGGACACTGAAGCTTTCTTT. Translated, it gives CASSSLRGGDTEAFF.

This clone was counted a few times. The rearrangement uses TRBV2 and TRBJ1-5, with 8 positions matching TRBD1. Looked up from germline, CDR1 is SNHLY and CDR2 is FYNNEI. The CDR3 covers 14 residues. The V and J ends lost 3 bases and 4 bases, in that order; junction bases with no gene match: 2. In DNA form, the CDR3 reads TGTGCCAGCAGTGAGGGACAGGTGAATCAGCCCCAGCATTTT. Translated, it gives CASSEGQVNQPQHF.

J is TRBJ1-1 and V is TRBV4-2, with TRBD1 matching 9 bases. V trimming: 3 bases; J trimming: 4 bases; junction bases outside the gene matches: 9. The CDR3 is made up of 16 amino acids. The V gene's germline CDR1 is LGHNA and CDR2 YNFKEQ. CDR3: CASSQQRQGEGTEAFF. Written as DNA, the CDR3 is TGTGCCAGCAGCCAGCAGAGACAGGGGGAGGGCACTGAAGCTTTCTTT.

This clone has only one observation. V is TRBV18 and J is TRBJ2-3; TRBD1 agrees at 10 bases. Per germline, CDR1 KGHSH and CDR2 LQKENI. V dropped 3 bases and J dropped 7; count of bases not matched to a gene: 4. This CDR3 is 14 amino acids long. In nucleotides, the CDR3 is TGTGCCAGCTCACCGAGACAGGGGGCGAATACGCAGTATTTT. Its translation is CASSPRQGANTQYF. The full variable domain, with the rest looked up from reference TRBV18 and TRBJ2-3, is NAGVMQNPRHLVRRRGQEARLRCSPMKGHSHVYWYRQLPEEGLKFMVYLQKENIIDESGMPKERFSAEFPKEGPSILRIQQVVRGDSAAYFCASSPRQGANTQYFGPGTRLTVL.

V usage is TRBV19 and J usage is TRBJ2-1, with 11 nucleotides matching TRBD2. The CDR3 totals 17 residues. With V trimmed by 6 bases and J by 5 bases, 12 bases remained unmatched. Germline V gene lookup returns CDR1 LNHDA and CDR2 SQIVND (reference sequence). The CDR3 coding sequence is TGTGCCAGTAGCTTCAACGGACTAGCGGGTGTGGACAATGAGCAGTTCTTC. Protein: CASSFNGLAGVDNEQFF.

The rearrangement joins TRBV19 to TRBJ2-7; D is ambiguous. The CDR3 has 15 amino acids. V was pared by 8 bases and J by 1 base, with 18 bases between. Per germline, CDR1 LNHDA and CDR2 SQIVND (reference sequence). This CDR3 reads CASSAAYVGSYEQYF. DNA for the CDR3: TGTGCCAGTTCTGCGGCTTACGTCGGTTCCTACGAGCAGTACTTC.

V and J are TRBV7-9 and TRBJ2-3, with D hard to call. There are 14 residues in the CDR3. Germline CDR1 reads SEHNR; CDR2 reads FQNEAQ (reference sequence). V was pared by 11 bases and J by 2 bases, with 17 bases between. CDR3 residues: CAYNPRHPTDTQYF. CDR3 sequence (DNA): TGTGCCTACAACCCTAGGCACCCCACAGATACGCAGTATTTT.

This clone was found a few times. In DNA form, the CDR3 reads TGTGCCAGCAGCGCAGACAGGGGTAATTCACCCCTCCACTTT. The encoded protein is CASSADRGNSPLHF. The rearrangement links TRBV7-3 to TRBJ1-6; 8 bases fit TRBD1. Germline CDR1 is SGHTA and CDR2 is FQGTGA. V was clipped by 5 bases and J by 6 bases; unmatched bases: 3. This CDR3 region has 14 residues.

The gene calls are TRBV27 and TRBJ2-6; 8 bases are shared with TRBD1. The CDR3 is 18 amino acids. V dropped 3 bases and J dropped 4; count of bases not matched to a gene: 11. CDR1 and CDR2 (germline): MNHEY, SMNVEV (reference sequence). The CDR3 DNA is TGTGCCAGCAGTTTTGGCCCTGGACAGGGTTCCGGGGCCAACGTCCTGACTTTC. This sequence encodes CASSFGPGQGSGANVLTF.

This clone was seen a handful of times. The V and J genes are TRBV5-1 and TRBJ1-3; TRBD1 matches at 9 bases. CDR3 length: 16 amino acids. Germline values: CDR1 SGHRS, CDR2 YFSETQ. Germline trimming cut 4 bases from V and 4 bases from J; bases unmatched to any gene: 9. Here the CDR3 DNA reads TGCGCCAGCAGCAGGGACAGGGTTTTATCCGGAAACACCATATATTTT. Protein product: CASSRDRVLSGNTIYF.

This clone was seen a single time. Other DNA sequences in this specimen translate into the identical CDR3. This chain joins TRBV5-1 and TRBJ1-2; D perhaps matches TRBD1 (6 bases). The CDR3 covers 13 residues. V shed 0 bases and J shed 8 bases, with 11 bases lying between them. Germline CDR1 reads SGHRS; CDR2 reads YFSETQ. The CDR3 is CASSLGQGSGYTF. Here the CDR3 DNA reads TGCGCCAGCAGCTTGGGGCAGGGGAGCGGCTACACCTTC.

V usage is TRBV9 and J usage is TRBJ2-5; TRBD2 aligns across 10 bases. The germline CDR1 and CDR2 sequences are SGDLS and YYNGEE. Germline trimming cut 0 bases from V and 5 bases from J; bases unmatched to any gene: 7. The CDR3 spans 16 residues. DNA of the CDR3: TGTGCCAGCAGCGTAGGTAATAGCGGGAGGATGGAGACCCAGTACTTC. This sequence encodes CASSVGNSGRMETQYF.

This chain connects TRBV6-5 to TRBJ2-2; D might be TRBD2 (6 bases). This CDR3 comprises 14 residues. Germline CDR1 reads MNHEY; CDR2 reads SVGAGI. Trimming cost V 7 bases and J 1 base, with 10 bases left between them. The CDR3 sequence: CASIGSWNTGELFF. Here the CDR3 DNA reads TGTGCCAGCATCGGGAGTTGGAACACCGGGGAGCTGTTTTTT.

The V call is TRBV30, the J call TRBJ2-1; D gene ambiguous. Deletions cut 2 bases from V and 1 base from J, with 12 bases between. The CDR3 covers 15 residues. The germline V gene encodes CDR1 GTSNPN and CDR2 SVGIG (reference sequence). The CDR3 loop reads CAWSTPARSYNEQFF. DNA of the CDR3: TGTGCCTGGAGTACACCTGCTAGGTCCTACAATGAGCAGTTCTTC.

V and J are TRBV29-1 and TRBJ2-1; tentative D call: TRBD1 (6 bases). The CDR3 is 13 residues long. Germline V gene lookup returns CDR1 SQVTM and CDR2 ANQGSEA. Trimming took 6 bases from V and 5 from J, leaving 14 bases between them. The DNA of the CDR3 is TGCAGCGTAGCCTACAGGGACGACAATGAGCAGTTCTTC. Translation: CSVAYRDDNEQFF.

The chain combines TRBV27 with TRBJ1-5; D unresolved. Germline V lookup: CDR1 MNHEY, CDR2 SMNVEV (reference sequence). The CDR3 covers 13 residues. The V and J ends lost 7 bases and 4 bases respectively, with 11 bases between them. The CDR3 DNA sequence: TGTGCCAGCACCGAGAGCATAAATCAGCCCCAGCATTTT. This gives the protein CASTESINQPQHF.

This clone was found once. The V gene is TRBV5-1, the J gene TRBJ2-5; 10 bases align to TRBD2. Germline CDR1 reads SGHRS; CDR2 reads YFSETQ. CDR3 length equals 17 residues. V was clipped by 0 bases and J by 5 bases; unmatched bases: 10. The CDR3: CASSLAVIAGGSETQYF. For the CDR3, the DNA is TGCGCCAGCAGCTTGGCCGTCATAGCGGGAGGTTCTGAGACCCAGTACTTC.

This chain uses TRBV28 with TRBJ2-1; TRBD2 matches at 8 bases. The ends lost 5 bases at V and 8 bases at J; junction bases unmatched: 17. In germline, CDR1 is MDHEN, CDR2 SYDVKM. The CDR3 length is 17 residues. The CDR3 coding sequence is TGTGCCAGCAGTCCACCCCCTCGGTCGGGAGGGCCCTATGAGCAGTTCTTC. It codes for CASSPPPRSGGPYEQFF.

The rearrangement links TRBV7-9 to TRBJ1-5; TRBD1 matches 7 bases. In germline, CDR1 is SEHNR, CDR2 FQNEAQ (reference sequence). The CDR3 is made up of 14 amino acids. After removal of 5 bases from V and 5 bases from J, the junction contained 6 bases not matched to a gene. The CDR3 coding sequence is TGTGCCAGCAGCCCAGACAGGGTTGATCAGCCCCAGCATTTT. Protein product: CASSPDRVDQPQHF. The whole variable domain, remainder taken from reference TRBV7-9 and TRBJ1-5, is DTGVSQNPRHKITKRGQNVTFRCDPISEHNRLYWYRQTLGQGPEFLTYFQNEAQLEKSRLLSDRFSAERPKGSFSTLEIQRTEQGDSAMYLCASSPDRVDQPQHFGDGTRLSIL.

The chain recombines TRBV9 with TRBJ2-2, with D unresolved. The CDR3 is 13 amino acids. V was cut by 0 bases and J by 6 bases, with 6 bases left in between. Germline CDR1 SGDLS, CDR2 YYNGEE. The chain's CDR3 is CASSVDLAGELFF. CDR3 coding DNA: TGTGCCAGCAGCGTAGATCTAGCCGGGGAGCTGTTTTTT.

The rearrangement joins TRBV7-9 to TRBJ2-2; possible D gene TRBD1, 6 bases. V dropped 2 bases and J dropped 2 bases, with 9 bases sitting between them. The CDR3 is 15 residues long. From germline, CDR1 is SEHNR and CDR2 FQNEAQ (reference sequence). CDR3 bases: TGTGCCAGCAGCTTACTAGGGGGAAACACCGGGGAGCTGTTTTTT. Translated, it gives CASSLLGGNTGELFF.

The V call is TRBV6-5, the J call TRBJ1-2; 11 nucleotides match TRBD1. Unmatched junction bases numbered 4, after V lost 2 bases and J lost 8 bases. Germline values: CDR1 MNHEY, CDR2 SVGAGI. The CDR3 is 14 amino acids. CDR3 bases: TGTGCCAGCAGTTACGGGACAGGGGGTAAAGGCTACACCTTC. Protein sequence: CASSYGTGGKGYTF.

The sample holds one count of this clone. This sequence joins TRBV6-1 and TRBJ2-5; D is perhaps TRBD2 (5 bases). CDR1 MNHNS and CDR2 SASEGT come from the germline V gene. Trimming stripped 7 bases from V and 2 bases from J, with 17 bases between. The CDR3 runs to 15 residues. This CDR3 reads CASKWETIGQETQYF. CDR3 nucleotide sequence: TGTGCCAGCAAATGGGAGACTATCGGGCAAGAGACCCAGTACTTC.

The chain links TRBV5-1 to TRBJ2-2; 14 bases align to TRBD2. The trim removed 4 bases at V and 5 bases at J, leaving 10 bases unmatched. CDR1 is SGHRS and CDR2 is YFSETQ in the germline V gene. This CDR3 comprises 18 residues. CDR3 DNA sequence: TGCGCCAGCAGCCCGGGACGGACTAGCGGGAGGTGGACCGGGGAGCTGTTTTTT. This sequence encodes CASSPGRTSGRWTGELFF.

DNA for the CDR3: TGTGCCAGCAGCGGACAGACGGCGAGGGGCTACACCTTC. Translating gives CASSGQTARGYTF. The genes are TRBV7-2 and TRBJ1-2; possible D gene TRBD1, 6 bases. CDR1 SGHTA and CDR2 FQGNSA come from the germline V gene. CDR3 size: 13 residues. The germline V and J ends were trimmed by 5 bases and 8 bases, with 15 bases remaining between them.

The V call is TRBV10-3, the J call TRBJ2-7, with 9 nucleotides matching TRBD1. From germline, CDR1 is ENHRY and CDR2 SYGVKD. This CDR3 comprises 15 residues. The V and J ends lost 2 bases and 5 bases, in that order; junction bases with no gene match: 7. This chain's CDR3 is CAISEPGQGIDEQYF. Here the CDR3 DNA reads TGTGCCATCAGTGAGCCGGGACAGGGAATAGACGAGCAGTACTTC.

The chain has TRBV30 and TRBJ1-3, with D uncertain. CDR1 and CDR2 from the germline V gene are GTSNPN and SVGIG (reference sequence). Trimming shortened V by 0 bases and J by 2 bases, and 8 bases separated the two germline ends. This CDR3 region has 14 residues. In nucleotides, the CDR3 is TGTGCCTGGAGTGTTAGTTCCCCTGGAAACACCATATATTTT. This encodes CAWSVSSPGNTIYF.

In its sample, this clone was seen once. V is TRBV7-9 and J is TRBJ2-7; 9 bases match TRBD1. Trimming took 6 bases from V and 3 from J; bases not matched to a gene: 18. This CDR3 is built from 18 residues. Germline assignment: CDR1 SEHNR and CDR2 FQNEAQ (reference sequence). The CDR3 loop reads CASRGTGQGLLHCYEQYF. The CDR3 DNA reads as TGTGCCAGCAGGGGAACGGGACAGGGCCTTCTTCACTGCTACGAGCAGTACTTC.

The chain links TRBV5-4 to TRBJ2-3, with TRBD2 matching over 8 bases. Losses at the gene ends were 2 bases for V and 0 bases for J; bases not matched to a gene: 8. Germline-derived CDR1 and CDR2 are SGHNT and YYREEE (reference sequence). This CDR3 contains 17 residues. CDR3 coding DNA: TGTGCCAGCAGCTTCTTTGGCGGGAGGACTAGCACAGATACGCAGTATTTT. It codes for CASSFFGGRTSTDTQYF.